A single sample is the source of the 32 T cell receptor beta chains below, sequenced in a study of cytomegalovirus exposure and HLA in healthy donors. TCRdb's copy holds only in-frame clones and misses some; the assay was immunoSEQ multiplex PCR. The data hold about 110,000 clones, with 70% to 85% observed a single time. Sequencing input: PBMCs. All receptors derive from a woman in her late teens or twenties in good health and CMV-seronegative.

A single count supports this clone. V usage is TRBV6-6 and J usage is TRBJ1-1, with D unclear. Per the germline V gene, CDR1 is MNHNY and CDR2 is SVGAGI (reference sequence). The CDR3 has 14 residues. The V end lost 2 bases, the J end lost 0 bases, and 7 bases lay between the germline ends. This CDR3 is CASSYGGLNTEAFF. The CDR3 DNA reads TGTGCCAGCAGTTACGGCGGCCTGAACACTGAAGCTTTCTTT.

The chain uses TRBV27 and TRBJ1-2, with D possibly being TRBD1 (5 bases). The V gene lost 2 bases and the J gene lost 8 bases, with 15 bases spanning the gap. The CDR3 spans 14 residues. CDR1 MNHEY and CDR2 SMNVEV come from the germline V gene (reference sequence). The CDR3 protein is CASSLRGPLEGYTF. For the CDR3, the DNA is TGTGCCAGCAGTTTAAGGGGCCCCTTGGAGGGCTACACCTTC.

The rearrangement joins TRBV28 to TRBJ1-2; TRBD1 matches 8 bases. The CDR3 totals 12 residues. The germline V gene encodes CDR1 MDHEN and CDR2 SYDVKM. The V and J ends lost 7 bases and 8 bases, in that order; junction bases with no gene match: 6. CDR3 in DNA: TGTGCCAGCACTCAGGGGGCGGACGGCTACACCTTC. Protein sequence: CASTQGADGYTF.

V is TRBV28 and J is TRBJ1-1; weak D call: TRBD1 (5 bases). The CDR3 runs to 15 residues. V lost 5 bases and J lost 5, with 18 bases in between. CDR1 and CDR2 (germline): MDHEN, SYDVKM. The CDR3 DNA reads TGTGCCAGCAGTCTCGCGGAGACTCGGGGGACTGAAGCTTTCTTT. Translated, it gives CASSLAETRGTEAFF.

The chain employs TRBV28 and TRBJ2-2; 8 nucleotides line up with TRBD1. The CDR3 has 15 residues. Looked up from germline, CDR1 is MDHEN and CDR2 is SYDVKM. V was pared by 4 bases and J by 5 bases, with 6 bases of the junction left unmatched. CDR3: CASSSDRAGTGELFF. The DNA of the CDR3 is TGTGCCAGCAGTTCGGACAGGGCGGGGACCGGGGAGCTGTTTTTT.

The CDR3 DNA reads TGCGCCAGCAGCTCGGACGGGAACCCCTATGGCTACACCTTC. It specifies CASSSDGNPYGYTF. The chain is built from TRBV5-1 and TRBJ1-2; no clear D gene. The CDR3 consists of 14 residues. V gave up 3 bases and J gave up 4 bases, with 13 bases separating them. Germline V lookup: CDR1 SGHRS, CDR2 YFSETQ.

The chain uses TRBV27 and TRBJ2-7, with TRBD1 matching over 8 bases. This CDR3 has 15 amino acids. Germline V gives CDR1 MNHEY, CDR2 SMNVEV (reference sequence). The V segment lost 3 bases and the J segment 3 bases; nucleotides outside the gene matches: 7. CDR3 sequence: CASSFGQGHFYEQYF. DNA of the CDR3: TGTGCCAGCAGTTTTGGACAGGGTCATTTCTACGAGCAGTACTTC.

This chain joins TRBV11-2 and TRBJ1-4, with 7 bases lining up with TRBD1. The ends lost 4 bases at V and 1 base at J; junction bases unmatched: 15. The germline V gene has CDR1 SGHAT and CDR2 FQNNGV. This CDR3 region has 19 residues. The CDR3 DNA reads TGTGCCAGCAGCTCCGGGCGAACAACCAACAGGGGAACTAATGAAAAACTGTTTTTT. Its translation: CASSSGRTTNRGTNEKLFF.

This clone occurred once. The chain has TRBV9 and TRBJ2-7; tentative D call: TRBD1 (6 bases). V lost 0 bases to trimming and J lost 3 bases, with 13 bases between them. CDR1 is SGDLS and CDR2 is YYNGEE in the germline V gene. The CDR3 is made up of 15 amino acids. The CDR3 protein is CASSVDLGQSYEQYF. The DNA of the CDR3 is TGTGCCAGCAGCGTAGACCTAGGACAGAGCTACGAGCAGTACTTC.

This clone was observed a few times. This same CDR3 is encoded by further DNA sequences in the sample. The V gene is TRBV7-3, the J gene TRBJ2-2, with a weak D call TRBD1 (6 bases). Per the germline V gene, CDR1 is SGHTA and CDR2 is FQGTGA. Trimming shortened V by 3 bases and J by 2 bases, and 7 bases separated the two germline ends. The CDR3 covers 14 residues. For the CDR3, the DNA is TGTGCCAGCAGCTTGGGGGCAAACACCGGGGAGCTGTTTTTT. Its translation is CASSLGANTGELFF. Looking up the rest from reference TRBV7-3 and TRBJ2-2 gives the full variable domain: GAGVSQTPSNKVTEKGKYVELRCDPISGHTALYWYRQSLGQGPEFLIYFQGTGAADDSGLPNDRFFAVRPEGSVSTLKIQRTERGDSAVYLCASSLGANTGELFFGEGSRLTVL.

On this clone: The sample has other DNA sequences that encode this CDR3 too. The V and J genes are TRBV9 and TRBJ2-3, with 9 bases matching TRBD2. V gave up 0 bases and J gave up 2 bases; unmatched junction bases: 1. Per germline, CDR1 SGDLS and CDR2 YYNGEE. This CDR3 has 15 amino acids. The DNA of the CDR3 is TGTGCCAGCAGCGTAGGCGGGGGGGACACAGATACGCAGTATTTT. Its protein is CASSVGGGDTDTQYF.

This chain joins TRBV11-2 and TRBJ2-5; possibly TRBD2 for D (6 bases). This CDR3 comprises 16 residues. V was shortened by 5 bases and J by 7 bases, with 23 bases between the two germline ends. CDR1 and CDR2 (germline): SGHAT, FQNNGV. CDR3 sequence (DNA): TGTGCCAGCAGCCGGAGGGGCCAGGACGGCACTTGGACCCAGTACTTC. Translated, it gives CASSRRGQDGTWTQYF.

This chain joins TRBV7-8 and TRBJ2-1; TRBD2 aligns across 11 bases. The CDR3 spans 17 residues. Germline CDR1 is SGHVS and CDR2 is FQNEAQ. V dropped 4 bases and J dropped 8; count of bases not matched to a gene: 13. CDR3 sequence: CASSSRISGGVRDEQFF. The CDR3, as DNA: TGTGCCAGCAGCTCCCGTATTAGCGGGGGGGTCCGGGATGAGCAGTTCTTC.

The chain combines TRBV5-1 with TRBJ1-4; TRBD1 agrees at 7 bases. This CDR3 comprises 16 residues. Germline values: CDR1 SGHRS, CDR2 YFSETQ. Germline trimming cut 1 base from V and 4 bases from J; bases unmatched to any gene: 7. The CDR3 sequence is CASSLRQGGGNEKLFF. The CDR3, as DNA: TGCGCCAGCAGCTTGCGACAGGGTGGGGGTAATGAAAAACTGTTTTTT.

The chain joins TRBV19 to TRBJ2-2; 7 positions agree with TRBD1. This CDR3 comprises 15 residues. J was trimmed by 0 bases and V by 3 bases; bases with no gene match: 1. In germline, CDR1 is LNHDA, CDR2 SQIVND (reference sequence). The CDR3 region is CASSMTGSNTGELFF. The CDR3 coding sequence is TGTGCCAGTAGTATGACAGGGTCGAACACCGGGGAGCTGTTTTTT.

The rearrangement joins TRBV2 to TRBJ2-2; D call uncertain. The CDR3 extends over 14 amino acids. The germline V gene has CDR1 SNHLY and CDR2 FYNNEI. V shed 0 bases and J shed 7 bases, with 9 bases lying between them. For the CDR3, the DNA is TGTGCCAGCAGTGAAGCACAAGTTATCGGGGAGCTGTTTTTT. Residues: CASSEAQVIGELFF.

The chain uses TRBV4-1 and TRBJ1-3; D uncertain. V gave up 0 bases and J gave up 3 bases, with 9 bases separating them. The CDR3 is 15 residues long. Germline CDR1 reads MGHRA; CDR2 reads YSYEKL. CDR3 region: CASSQDRRNGNTIYF. The CDR3 nucleotides read TGCGCCAGCAGCCAAGATCGGAGAAATGGAAACACCATATATTTT.

This clone showed up just once. The chain joins TRBV7-3 to TRBJ1-5; the match to TRBD1 covers 8 bases. Germline values: CDR1 SGHTA, CDR2 FQGTGA. The CDR3 contains 14 residues. The J segment lost 6 bases and the V segment lost 5 bases, leaving 6 bases of the junction unmatched. The CDR3: CASSPTGVAQPQHF. CDR3 DNA sequence: TGTGCCAGCAGCCCGACAGGGGTGGCTCAGCCCCAGCATTTT.

The V gene is TRBV4-2, the J gene TRBJ1-4, with a tentative D call TRBD1 (6 bases). The CDR3 spans 15 residues. Trimming stripped 4 bases from V and 7 bases from J, with 16 bases between. CDR1 LGHNA and CDR2 YNFKEQ come from the germline V gene. The CDR3 DNA sequence: TGTGCCAGCAGCCTGCCCCAACAGGGACGTGAAAAACTGTTTTTT. This gives the protein CASSLPQQGREKLFF.

This rearrangement joins TRBV7-9 to TRBJ2-5; D remains ambiguous. Trimming cost V 1 base and J 4 bases, with 10 bases left between them. This CDR3 spans 14 amino acids. The germline V gene has CDR1 SEHNR and CDR2 FQNEAQ (reference sequence). CDR3: CASSLDYHRETQYF. The CDR3 region has the DNA TGTGCCAGCAGCTTAGACTACCACCGAGAGACCCAGTACTTC.

The CDR3 coding sequence is TGCGCCAGCAGCCGGGTACCCGGGGTGGTCGAGCAGTACTTC. Its protein is CASSRVPGVVEQYF. V and J are TRBV5-1 and TRBJ2-7; D might be TRBD2 (5 bases). Trimming stripped 4 bases from V and 6 bases from J, with 17 bases between. Germline V CDR1 and CDR2: SGHRS, YFSETQ. CDR3 length equals 14 residues. Using reference TRBV5-1 and TRBJ2-7 for the parts outside the CDR3, the full variable domain is KAGVTQTPRYLIKTRGQQVTLSCSPISGHRSVSWYQQTPGQGLQFLFEYFSETQRNKGNFPGRFSGRQFSNSRSEMNVSTLELGDSALYLCASSRVPGVVEQYFGPGTRLTVT.

The sample holds one count of this clone. The V call is TRBV4-1, the J call TRBJ2-3, with TRBD1 identical over 7 bases. Germline CDR1 MGHRA, CDR2 YSYEKL. CDR3 length: 18 residues. Losses at the gene ends were 1 base for V and 1 base for J; bases not matched to a gene: 11. CDR3 nucleotides: TGCGCCAGCAGCCAAGCCTCCCTACAGGGGCCACGCACAGATACGCAGTATTTT. The encoded protein is CASSQASLQGPRTDTQYF.

The chain links TRBV28 to TRBJ1-4; D ambiguous. The V end lost 7 bases, the J end lost 8 bases, and 11 bases lay between the germline ends. CDR1 and CDR2 from the germline V gene are MDHEN and SYDVKM. The CDR3 sequence is 12 residues long. This CDR3 is CASTSGGEKLFF. DNA of the CDR3: TGTGCCAGCACCTCGGGAGGGGAAAAACTGTTTTTT.

This clone was seen a handful of times. V is TRBV2 and J is TRBJ2-7; perhaps TRBD1 as D (6 bases). The V end lost 3 bases, the J end lost 4 bases, and 10 bases lay between the germline ends. The CDR3 consists of 13 residues. Germline assignment: CDR1 SNHLY and CDR2 FYNNEI. CDR3 nucleotide sequence: TGTGCCAGCAGTGAGGCAGGGGCGTACGAGCAGTACTTC. Its protein product is CASSEAGAYEQYF.

This clone was seen only a few times. The gene calls are TRBV25-1 and TRBJ2-7; D is perhaps TRBD2 (6 bases). The CDR3 sequence is 13 residues long. V was trimmed by 9 bases and J by 5 bases, leaving 17 bases between them. CDR1 is MGHDK, CDR2 SYGVNS, per germline. The CDR3 loop reads CASSKPEGNEQYF. In nucleotides, the CDR3 is TGTGCCAGTTCTAAGCCGGAGGGAAACGAGCAGTACTTC.

This clone was seen only a few times. The chain joins TRBV6-6 to TRBJ1-6; tentative D call: TRBD1 (5 bases). This CDR3 is 15 amino acids long. Trimming stripped 0 bases from V and 8 bases from J, with 11 bases between. Germline CDR1 is MNHNY and CDR2 is SVGAGI (reference sequence). The CDR3 DNA reads TGTGCCAGCAGTTACTCCACAGGCAAGGATTCACCCCTCCACTTT. Translated, it gives CASSYSTGKDSPLHF.

CDR3 sequence: CASSPQRDAEAFF. DNA for the CDR3: TGTGCCAGCAGCCCCCAGAGGGATGCTGAAGCTTTCTTT. The chain uses TRBV7-3 and TRBJ1-1; D call uncertain. The V and J ends lost 5 bases and 6 bases respectively, with 13 bases between them. The CDR3 has 13 amino acids. The germline CDR1 and CDR2 sequences are SGHTA and FQGTGA.

The chain employs TRBV6-1 and TRBJ2-5, with 7 bases lining up with TRBD1. CDR3 length: 16 amino acids. The germline V gene has CDR1 MNHNS and CDR2 SASEGT. The J segment lost 7 bases and the V segment lost 4 bases, leaving 15 bases of the junction unmatched. The CDR3 DNA follows: TGTGCCAGCAGTGCCCCTTCCGGGACAGATATCGGGACCCAGTACTTC. This encodes CASSAPSGTDIGTQYF.

The genes are TRBV7-9 and TRBJ1-5, with D possibly TRBD1 on 6 matching bases. Trimming pared 1 base from V and 7 bases from J, leaving 11 bases between. Looked up from germline, CDR1 is SEHNR and CDR2 is FQNEAQ (reference sequence). The CDR3 runs to 14 residues. CDR3 in DNA: TGTGCCAGCAGCTTAGGTTCAGGGGACCAGCCCCAGCATTTT. This codes for CASSLGSGDQPQHF.

The gene calls are TRBV19 and TRBJ1-5; D might be TRBD1 (6 bases). The V end lost 6 bases, the J end lost 2 bases, and 11 bases lay between the germline ends. The length of the CDR3 is 14 residues. Germline CDR1 reads LNHDA; CDR2 reads SQIVND (reference sequence). Here the CDR3 DNA reads TGTGCCAGTAGACCGGGGGGCGGCAATCAGCCCCAGCATTTT. It codes for CASRPGGGNQPQHF.

V gene TRBV7-9 combines with J gene TRBJ1-2; D not resolved. The CDR3 length is 13 residues. Trimming removed 1 base from V and 1 base from J, with 4 bases in between. Germline V gene data show CDR1 as SEHNR and CDR2 as FQNEAQ (reference sequence). CDR3 bases: TGTGCCAGCAGCTTAGACAATAACTATGGCTACACCTTC. Amino acids: CASSLDNNYGYTF. The full variable domain, rest sourced from reference TRBV7-9 and TRBJ1-2, is DTGVSQNPRHKITKRGQNVTFRCDPISEHNRLYWYRQTLGQGPEFLTYFQNEAQLEKSRLLSDRFSAERPKGSFSTLEIQRTEQGDSAMYLCASSLDNNYGYTFGSGTRLTVV.

The chain combines TRBV6-1 with TRBJ2-1; tentatively, D is TRBD2 (6 bases). The CDR3 spans 15 residues. Germline-derived CDR1 and CDR2 are MNHNS and SASEGT. The ends were cut back, 2 bases at V and 3 bases at J, with 11 bases in the middle. CDR3 residues: CASSEPVGGYNEQFF. The CDR3 DNA sequence: TGTGCCAGCAGTGAACCGGTCGGGGGCTACAATGAGCAGTTCTTC.